This TCR beta chain emerged from a study of vaccination effects on CD4 cells after COVID-19. For the study at large: The vaccine given was either BNT162b2 or mRNA-1273, in two doses.

Germline CDR1 and CDR2: MNHNS and SASEGT. Trimming stripped 3 bases from V and 4 bases from J, with 4 bases between. The CDR3 extends over 13 amino acids. The protocol was immunoSEQ multiplex PCR, while the TCRdb copy is restricted to in-frame clones and leaves out a portion. The table has about 22,000 clones, approximately 79% seen once. This clone was counted a few times. The antigen is not known. After expansion with viral peptide pools in the ViraFEST assay, antigen-specific CD4+ T cells were sequenced. Isolation of CD4+ T cells took place after less than twelve days of culture. By PCR, the person was confirmed to have had SARS-CoV-2 infection between March and December 2020. Every well housed around 2 million PBMC, which grew in culture alongside around 11 IU/ml IL-2 and approximately 10 ug/ml peptides.

Sequenced material: CD4+ T cells from PBMCs cultured with SARS-CoV-2 spike peptides, taken before COVID-19 vaccination. The V gene is TRBV6-1, the J gene TRBJ1-6; D uncertain. The receptor was isolated from a human donor who had a prior SARS-CoV-2 infection. The CDR3 nucleotides are TGTGCCAGCAGTGAGGGGTATAATTCACCCCTCCACTTT. Protein: CASSEGYNSPLHF.